This T cell receptor beta chain was identified in a study of shared clonotypes between healthy human individuals (TCRdb year 2020). Describing the broader study: The cohort included three men and a couple of women between 18 and 49 years of age. For each donor, CD4 naive and CD4 memory were each given three plates, CD8 naive was given two plates, and CD8 memory was given one plate. To estimate repertoire size and how much clonotypes are shared between individuals, the study performed deep sequencing of blood TCR repertoires from about five healthy adults. Libraries were prepared and TCR repertoires were sequenced by different laboratories using diverse techniques, in order to increase sequencing depth and limit assay-specific biases. Each donor's leukapheresis produced roughly between about 0.9 and 9.5 billion PBMCs. Paper-wide results and their limitations: Because the study included only a small number of donors, the genetic and exposure-history diversity represented was limited. Approximately 5% of naive CD4, 3.5% of naive CD8, 2.3% of memory CD4, and 0.35% to 0.4% of memory CD8 clonotypes were shared across several donors. Clonotypes shared by all four sorted-subset donors showed higher generation probabilities than non-shared clonotypes. Even with the large sequencing depth, rarefaction of the sorted-subset datasets indicated that sequencing was incomplete. Based on pairwise subsampling, the degree of clonotype sharing among donors was expected to be affected by sequencing depth. Sampling was restricted to blood, and TCR repertoires in tissues likely differ from the TCR repertoires found in blood. Estimated clonotype richness was generally larger for naive than for memory subsets.

CD8 naive samples were CD45RO-negative cells positively selected for CCR7, giving a CD45RA+CCR7+ population that excluded TemRA cells. The donors were healthy, HIV-negative adults with no recently reported acute infections or vaccinations. Only Caucasian adults living in Nashville, Tennessee, USA were represented among the donors. Blood was obtained by leukapheresis, after which PBMCs were separated by Ficoll-Histopaque density gradient centrifugation and cryopreserved in liquid nitrogen vapor phase. Analytical flow cytometry was used to check the purity and quantity of every magnetically sorted T cell population. Each sorted fraction had its genomic DNA isolated and then quantified by UV absorbance on a Nanodrop 2000c. CDR1 and CDR2 (MNHEY, SMNVEV) derive from the germline V gene (reference sequence). V drops 3 bases and J drops 10 bases, leaving 15 bases in between. The cysteine opens and the phenylalanine closes a CDR3 of 13 amino acids. Only the CDR3 region is kept as DNA, spanning 39 bases read in frame from base 1.

Using the deep immunoSEQ assay, TCR CDR3 regions were amplified from genomic DNA by multiplex PCR. Genomic DNA extracted from each cell subset was distributed evenly over all wells of several immunoSEQ 96-well plates, and each plate served as one replicate. For sorted subsets, each replicate PCR was loaded with around 200 ng genomic DNA, equivalent to about 30,000 T cell genomes. The purified libraries were quantified using a Qubit 3.0 fluorometer, sized with a Bioanalyzer 2100, and then quantified again using the KAPA Library Quantification kit. Every immunoSEQ 96-well plate was sequenced on a separate single-read 150-cycle Illumina NextSeq 550 flow cell. The authors' analysis ran thus. Because only junctional sequences without quality scores were contained in the immunoSEQ output, filtering matching that applied to full-length reads could not be performed. Sequences were annotated with PyIR, a Python wrapper for IgBLAST v1.9, and V/J genes and CDR3 were assigned using IMGT germline references. Any read was removed if the V/J assignment was weak (E-value above 1e-6), the CDR3 was missing, or the read contained stop codons, out-of-frame junctions, or ambiguous translated residues. A V3J clonotype was defined by an identical inferred V gene, J gene, and CDR3 amino acid sequence. The percentage overlap between two repertoires was calculated by dividing the number of shared unique clonotypes by the size of the smaller repertoire. Three approaches were used to assess repertoire richness: RTK rarefaction, the Chao1 estimator, and Recon v2.1 estimates of unobserved clonotypes. For all TCRbeta clonotypes obtained by the gDNA method from a few donors, generation probabilities were computed with OLGA. TCRdb holds this immuneACCESS table with in-frame rearrangements only. Some clones are missing; in checked studies, unresolved V genes explain under half, and the rest has no known cause. V, J and clone size are those of that table, while D and trimming were read from the DNA. The sample table shows some 2.1 million clones, and around 93% are seen once. Jointly, the top ten make up around 1.8% of the sample.

In the case of this clone: The antigen this receptor binds is unknown. Base qualities are missing; no much larger clone stands one base away.

The origin of this receptor is a man aged 18 to 35 in good health. Some clones in this sample may be carry-over from other donors' samples. The chain couples TRBV27 to TRBJ2-5; the D region possibly corresponds to TRBD1 (6 bases align). Specimen: naive CD8+ T cells from PBMCs. What the cell subset or site label conveys for this sample: CD45RA+CCR7+. The CDR3 protein: CASSFGQGYDQYF. The sequenced DNA is TGTGCCAGCAGTTTTGGTCAGGGGTACGACCAGTACTTC.